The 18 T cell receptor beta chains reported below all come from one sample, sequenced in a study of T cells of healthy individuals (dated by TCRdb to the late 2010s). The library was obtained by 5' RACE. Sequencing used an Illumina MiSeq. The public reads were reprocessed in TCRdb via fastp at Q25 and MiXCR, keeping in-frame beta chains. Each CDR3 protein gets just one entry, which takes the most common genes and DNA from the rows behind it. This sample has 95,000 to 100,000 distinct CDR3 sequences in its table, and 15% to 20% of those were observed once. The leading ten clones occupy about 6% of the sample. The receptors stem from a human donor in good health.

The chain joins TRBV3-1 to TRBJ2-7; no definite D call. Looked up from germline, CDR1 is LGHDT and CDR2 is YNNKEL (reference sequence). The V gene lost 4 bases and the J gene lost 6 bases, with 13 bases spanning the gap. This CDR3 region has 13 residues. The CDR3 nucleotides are TGTGCCAGCAGCCCCGGACCTCGAGTCGAGCAGTACTTC. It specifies CASSPGPRVEQYF.

CDR3 loop: CAISPQGLLDSNQPQHF. DNA of the CDR3: TGTGCCATCAGTCCTCAGGGGCTTCTTGATAGCAATCAGCCCCAGCATTTT. V is TRBV10-3 and J is TRBJ1-5, with D possibly TRBD1 on 6 matching bases. Per germline, CDR1 ENHRY and CDR2 SYGVKD. This CDR3 region has 17 residues. Trimming took 5 bases from V and 0 from J, leaving 17 bases between them.

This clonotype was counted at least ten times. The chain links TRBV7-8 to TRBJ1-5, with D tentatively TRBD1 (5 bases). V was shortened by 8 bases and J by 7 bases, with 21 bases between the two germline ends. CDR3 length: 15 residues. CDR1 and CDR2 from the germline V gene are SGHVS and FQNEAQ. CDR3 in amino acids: CASASRRDLGQPQHF. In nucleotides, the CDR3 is TGTGCCAGCGCGTCTCGCAGGGATCTGGGCCAGCCCCAGCATTTT.

CDR3 coding DNA: TGTGCCAGCAGCTCGGACCCGGGACTAGCTATCAATGAGCAGTTCTTC. It is translated as CASSSDPGLAINEQFF. V gene TRBV7-6 combines with J gene TRBJ2-1; 9 nucleotides agree with TRBD2. The length of the CDR3 is 16 residues. V lost 4 bases, J lost 6 bases, and 10 bases stayed unmatched. Germline lookup yields CDR1 SGHVS and CDR2 FNYEAQ.

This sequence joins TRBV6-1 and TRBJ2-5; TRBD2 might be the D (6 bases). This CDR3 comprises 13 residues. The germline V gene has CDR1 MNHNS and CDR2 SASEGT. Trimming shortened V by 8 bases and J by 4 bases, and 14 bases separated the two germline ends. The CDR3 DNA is TGTGCCAGCGCGGAGGGGCGATTAGAGACCCAGTACTTC. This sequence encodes CASAEGRLETQYF.

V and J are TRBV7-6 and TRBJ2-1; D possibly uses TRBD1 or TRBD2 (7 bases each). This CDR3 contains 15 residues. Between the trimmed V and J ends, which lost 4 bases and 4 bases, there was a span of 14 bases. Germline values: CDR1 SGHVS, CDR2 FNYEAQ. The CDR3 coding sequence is TGTGCCAGCAGCTCGCGACAGGGAGGGTACAATGAGCAGTTCTTC. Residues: CASSSRQGGYNEQFF.

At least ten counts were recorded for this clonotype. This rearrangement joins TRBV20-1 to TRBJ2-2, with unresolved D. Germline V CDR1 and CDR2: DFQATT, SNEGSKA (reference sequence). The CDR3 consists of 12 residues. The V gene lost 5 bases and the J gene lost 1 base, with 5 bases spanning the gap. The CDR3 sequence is CSAPLNTGELFF. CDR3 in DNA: TGCAGTGCTCCCCTGAACACCGGGGAGCTGTTTTTT.

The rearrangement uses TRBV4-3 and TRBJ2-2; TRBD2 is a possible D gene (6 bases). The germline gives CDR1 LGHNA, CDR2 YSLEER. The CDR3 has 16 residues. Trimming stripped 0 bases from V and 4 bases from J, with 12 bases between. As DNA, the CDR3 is TGCGCCAGCAGCCAAGAGTCGGGAGACGGCACCGGGGAGCTGTTTTTT. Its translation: CASSQESGDGTGELFF.

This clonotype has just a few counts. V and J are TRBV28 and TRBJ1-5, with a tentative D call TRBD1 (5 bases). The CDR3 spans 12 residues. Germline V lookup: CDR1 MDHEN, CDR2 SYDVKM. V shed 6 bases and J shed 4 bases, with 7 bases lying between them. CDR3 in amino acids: CASREGNQPQHF. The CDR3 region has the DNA TGTGCCAGCAGGGAGGGGAATCAGCCCCAGCATTTT. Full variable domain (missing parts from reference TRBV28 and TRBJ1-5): DVKVTQSSRYLVKRTGEKVFLECVQDMDHENMFWYRQDPGLGLRLIYFSYDVKMKEKGDIPEGYSVSREKKERFSLILESASTNQTSMYLCASREGNQPQHFGDGTRLSIL.

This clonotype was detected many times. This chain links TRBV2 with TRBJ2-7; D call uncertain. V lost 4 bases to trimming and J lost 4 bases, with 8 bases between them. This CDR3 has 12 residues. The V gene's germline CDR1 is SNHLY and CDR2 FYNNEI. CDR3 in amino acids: CASSVTSYEQYF. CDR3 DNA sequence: TGTGCCAGCAGTGTAACTTCATACGAGCAGTACTTC.

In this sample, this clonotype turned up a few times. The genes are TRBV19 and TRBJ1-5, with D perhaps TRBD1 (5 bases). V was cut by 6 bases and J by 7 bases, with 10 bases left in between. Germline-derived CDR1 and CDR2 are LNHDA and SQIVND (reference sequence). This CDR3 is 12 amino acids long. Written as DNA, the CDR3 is TGTGCCAGTAGAGGGGAACGGCAGCCCCAGCATTTT. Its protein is CASRGERQPQHF.

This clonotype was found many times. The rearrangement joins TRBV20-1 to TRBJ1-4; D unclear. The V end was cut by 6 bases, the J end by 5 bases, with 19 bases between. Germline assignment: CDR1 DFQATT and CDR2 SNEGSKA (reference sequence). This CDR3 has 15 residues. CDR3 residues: CSAVGINRRNEKLFF. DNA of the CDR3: TGCAGTGCCGTAGGGATCAACCGACGAAATGAAAAACTGTTTTTT.

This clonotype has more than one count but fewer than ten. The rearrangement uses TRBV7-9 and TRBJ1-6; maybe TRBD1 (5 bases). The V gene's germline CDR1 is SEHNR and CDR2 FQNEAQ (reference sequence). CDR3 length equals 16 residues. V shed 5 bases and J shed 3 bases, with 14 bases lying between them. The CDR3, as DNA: TGTGCCAGCAGCCCGGGACGTATGATCTATAATTCACCCCTCCACTTT. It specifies CASSPGRMIYNSPLHF.

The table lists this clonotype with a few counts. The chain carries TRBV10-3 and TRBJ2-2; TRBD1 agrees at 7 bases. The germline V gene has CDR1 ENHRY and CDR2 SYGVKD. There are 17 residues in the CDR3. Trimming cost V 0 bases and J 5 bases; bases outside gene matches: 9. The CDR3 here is CAISESDHRQGTGELFF. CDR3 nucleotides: TGTGCCATCAGTGAGTCGGACCACCGACAGGGAACCGGGGAGCTGTTTTTT.

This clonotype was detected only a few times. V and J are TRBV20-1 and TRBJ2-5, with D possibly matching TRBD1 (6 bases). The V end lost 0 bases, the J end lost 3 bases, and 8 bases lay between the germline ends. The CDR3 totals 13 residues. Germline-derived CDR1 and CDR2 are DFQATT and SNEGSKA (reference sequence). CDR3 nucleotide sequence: TGCAGTGCTAGAGACGGGACAAAAGAGACCCAGTACTTC. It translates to CSARDGTKETQYF.

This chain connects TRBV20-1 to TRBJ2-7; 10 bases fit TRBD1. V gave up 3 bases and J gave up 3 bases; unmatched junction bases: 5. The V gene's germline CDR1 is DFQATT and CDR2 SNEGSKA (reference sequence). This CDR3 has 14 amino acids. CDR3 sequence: CSASRGTGVYEQYF. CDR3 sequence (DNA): TGCAGTGCTAGTAGGGGGACAGGGGTCTACGAGCAGTACTTC.

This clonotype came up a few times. The CDR3 DNA sequence: TGTGCCAGCAGCCCCCAGCGGGCCTCCTACGAGCAGTACTTC. Its translation: CASSPQRASYEQYF. The genes are TRBV7-9 and TRBJ2-7; TRBD2 is a possible D gene (6 bases). The CDR3 loop spans 14 amino acids. Trimming removed 5 bases from V and 0 bases from J, with 11 bases in between. Germline V gene sequence: CDR1 SEHNR, CDR2 FQNEAQ (reference sequence).

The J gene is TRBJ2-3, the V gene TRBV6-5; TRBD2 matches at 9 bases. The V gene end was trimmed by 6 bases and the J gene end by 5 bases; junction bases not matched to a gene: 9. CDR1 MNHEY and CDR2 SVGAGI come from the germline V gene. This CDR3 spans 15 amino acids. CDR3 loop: CASRPSGGRGDTQYF. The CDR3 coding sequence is TGTGCCAGCAGACCGAGCGGGGGGCGGGGAGATACGCAGTATTTT.